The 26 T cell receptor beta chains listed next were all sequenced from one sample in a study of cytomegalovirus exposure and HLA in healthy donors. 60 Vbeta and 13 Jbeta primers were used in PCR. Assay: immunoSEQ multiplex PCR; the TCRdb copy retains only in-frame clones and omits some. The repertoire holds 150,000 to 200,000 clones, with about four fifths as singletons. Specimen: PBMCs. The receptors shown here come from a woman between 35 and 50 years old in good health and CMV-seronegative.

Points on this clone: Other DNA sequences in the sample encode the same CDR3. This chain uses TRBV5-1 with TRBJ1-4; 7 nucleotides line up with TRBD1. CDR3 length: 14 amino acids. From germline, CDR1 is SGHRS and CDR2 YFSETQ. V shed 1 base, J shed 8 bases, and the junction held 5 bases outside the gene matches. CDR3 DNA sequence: TGCGCCAGCAGCTTGACCGGGACAGACGAAAAACTGTTTTTT. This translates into CASSLTGTDEKLFF.

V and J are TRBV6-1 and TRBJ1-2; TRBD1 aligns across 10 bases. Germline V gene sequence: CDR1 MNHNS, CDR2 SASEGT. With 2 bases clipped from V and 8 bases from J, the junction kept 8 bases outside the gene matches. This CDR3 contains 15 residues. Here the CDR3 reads CASSETHGTGEGYTF. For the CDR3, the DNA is TGTGCCAGCAGTGAAACTCACGGGACAGGGGAGGGCTACACCTTC.

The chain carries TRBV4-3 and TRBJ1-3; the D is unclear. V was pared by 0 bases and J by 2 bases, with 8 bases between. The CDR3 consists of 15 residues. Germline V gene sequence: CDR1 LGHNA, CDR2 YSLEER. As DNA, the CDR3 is TGCGCCAGCAGCCAAGAACTCCTGACTGGAAACACCATATATTTT. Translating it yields CASSQELLTGNTIYF.

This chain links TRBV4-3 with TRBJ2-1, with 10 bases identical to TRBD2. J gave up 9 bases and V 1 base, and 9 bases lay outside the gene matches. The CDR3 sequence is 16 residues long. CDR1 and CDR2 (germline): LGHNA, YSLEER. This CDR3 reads CASSQAGVAGGSEQFF. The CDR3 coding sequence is TGCGCCAGCAGCCAAGCGGGGGTAGCGGGAGGCAGTGAGCAGTTCTTC.

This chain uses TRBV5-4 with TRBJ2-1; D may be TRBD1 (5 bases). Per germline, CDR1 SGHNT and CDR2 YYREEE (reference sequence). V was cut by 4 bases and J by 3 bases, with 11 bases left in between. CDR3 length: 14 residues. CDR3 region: CASSQGPDYNEQFF. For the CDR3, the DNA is TGTGCCAGCAGCCAGGGCCCGGACTACAATGAGCAGTTCTTC.

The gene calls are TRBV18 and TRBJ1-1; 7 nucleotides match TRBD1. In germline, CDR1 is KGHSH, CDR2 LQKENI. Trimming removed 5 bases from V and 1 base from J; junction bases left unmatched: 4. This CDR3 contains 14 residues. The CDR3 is CASSGQAGNTEAFF. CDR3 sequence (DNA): TGTGCCAGCTCAGGACAGGCCGGGAACACTGAAGCTTTCTTT.

CDR3 DNA: TGTGCCAGTGGGAGGCTAGCGGGAATCGATGAGCAGTTCTTC. Translating gives CASGRLAGIDEQFF. J is TRBJ2-1 and V is TRBV2, with 9 nucleotides matching TRBD2. The CDR3 loop spans 14 amino acids. V shed 9 bases, J shed 8 bases, and the junction held 11 bases outside the gene matches. Germline loops: CDR1 SNHLY, CDR2 FYNNEI. Drawing the rest from reference TRBV2 and TRBJ2-1, the complete variable domain is EPEVTQTPSHQVTQMGQEVILRCVPISNHLYFYWYRQILGQKVEFLVSFYNNEISEKSEIFDDQFSVERPDGSNFTLKIRSTKLEDSAMYFCASGRLAGIDEQFFGPGTRLTVL.

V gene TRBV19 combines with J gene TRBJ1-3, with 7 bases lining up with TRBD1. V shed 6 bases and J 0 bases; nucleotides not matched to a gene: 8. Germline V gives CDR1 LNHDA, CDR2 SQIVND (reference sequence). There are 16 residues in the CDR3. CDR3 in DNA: TGTGCCAGTAGCCCGGGACAGCGGACCTCTGGAAACACCATATATTTT. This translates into CASSPGQRTSGNTIYF. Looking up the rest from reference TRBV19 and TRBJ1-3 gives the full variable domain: DGGITQSPKYLFRKEGQNVTLSCEQNLNHDAMYWYRQDPGQGLRLIYYSQIVNDFQKGDIAEGYSVSREKKESFPLTVTSAQKNPTAFYLCASSPGQRTSGNTIYFGEGSWLTVV.

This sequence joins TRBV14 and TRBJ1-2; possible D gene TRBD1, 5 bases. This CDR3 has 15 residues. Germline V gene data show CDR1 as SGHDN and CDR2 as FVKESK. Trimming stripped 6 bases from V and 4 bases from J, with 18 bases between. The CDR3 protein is CASRPHGTGPYGYTF. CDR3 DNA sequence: TGTGCCAGCAGGCCCCACGGCACAGGCCCCTATGGCTACACCTTC.

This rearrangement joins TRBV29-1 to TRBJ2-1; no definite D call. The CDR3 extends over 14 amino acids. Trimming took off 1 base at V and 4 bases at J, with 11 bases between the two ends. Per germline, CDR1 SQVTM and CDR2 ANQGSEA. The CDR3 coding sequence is TGCAGCGTTGAAGGAGTTTCTTCTTACAATGAGCAGTTCTTC. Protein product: CSVEGVSSYNEQFF.

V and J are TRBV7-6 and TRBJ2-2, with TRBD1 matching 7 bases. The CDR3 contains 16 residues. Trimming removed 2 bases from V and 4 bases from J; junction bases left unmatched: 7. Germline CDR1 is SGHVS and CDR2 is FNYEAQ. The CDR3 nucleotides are TGTGCCAGCAGCTTACGGACAGGCGGTAGCACCGGGGAGCTGTTTTTT. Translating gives CASSLRTGGSTGELFF.

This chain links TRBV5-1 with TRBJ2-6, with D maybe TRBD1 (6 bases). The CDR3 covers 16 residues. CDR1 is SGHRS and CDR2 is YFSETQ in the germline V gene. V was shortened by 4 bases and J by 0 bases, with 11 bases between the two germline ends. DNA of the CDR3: TGCGCCAGCAGCCTACAGGGCTACTCTGGGGCCAACGTCCTGACTTTC. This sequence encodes CASSLQGYSGANVLTF.

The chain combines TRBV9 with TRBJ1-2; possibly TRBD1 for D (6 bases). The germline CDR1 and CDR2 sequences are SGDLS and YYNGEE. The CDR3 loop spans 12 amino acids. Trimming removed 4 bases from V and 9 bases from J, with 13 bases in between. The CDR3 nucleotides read TGTGCCAGCAGCAGGGACATTGGGAGCTACACCTTC. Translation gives CASSRDIGSYTF. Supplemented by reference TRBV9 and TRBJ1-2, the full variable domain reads DSGVTQTPKHLITATGQRVTLRCSPRSGDLSVYWYQQSLDQGLQFLIQYYNGEERAKGNILERFSAQQFPDLHSELNLSSLELGDSALYFCASSRDIGSYTFGSGTRLTVV.

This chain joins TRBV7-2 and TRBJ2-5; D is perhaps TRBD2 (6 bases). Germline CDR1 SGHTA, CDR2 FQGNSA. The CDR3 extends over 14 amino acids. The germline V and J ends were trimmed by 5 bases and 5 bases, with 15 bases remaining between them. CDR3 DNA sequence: TGTGCCAGCAGCCTAGGCGGGGAGAGGGAGACCCAGTACTTC. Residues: CASSLGGERETQYF.

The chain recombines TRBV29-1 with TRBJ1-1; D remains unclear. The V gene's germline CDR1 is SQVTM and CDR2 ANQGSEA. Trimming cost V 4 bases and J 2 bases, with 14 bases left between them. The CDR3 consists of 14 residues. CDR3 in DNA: TGCAGCGTTGGGGCAGCCTCGCAAAACACTGAAGCTTTCTTT. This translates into CSVGAASQNTEAFF.

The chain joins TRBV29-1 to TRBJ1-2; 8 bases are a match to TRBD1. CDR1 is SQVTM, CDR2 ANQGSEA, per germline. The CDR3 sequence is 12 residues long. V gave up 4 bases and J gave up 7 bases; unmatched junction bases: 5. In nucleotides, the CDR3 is TGCAGCGTTGGCAGGACAGGGAGTGGCTACACCTTC. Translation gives CSVGRTGSGYTF. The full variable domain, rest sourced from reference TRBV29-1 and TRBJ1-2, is SAVISQKPSRDICQRGTSLTIQCQVDSQVTMMFWYRQQPGQSLTLIATANQGSEATYESGFVIDKFPISRPNLTFSTLTVSNMSPEDSSIYLCSVGRTGSGYTFGSGTRLTVV.

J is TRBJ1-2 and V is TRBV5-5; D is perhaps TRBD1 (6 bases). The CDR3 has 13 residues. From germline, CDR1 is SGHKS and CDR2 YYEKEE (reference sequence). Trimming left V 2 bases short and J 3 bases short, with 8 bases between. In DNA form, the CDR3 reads TGTGCCAGCAGCTTCAGGGGAGACTATGGCTACACCTTC. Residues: CASSFRGDYGYTF.

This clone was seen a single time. The CDR3 reads CASSGAFGKLDEKLFF. CDR3 nucleotide sequence: TGTGCCAGCAGTGGCGCTTTCGGGAAATTGGATGAAAAACTGTTTTTT. This sequence joins TRBV6-1 and TRBJ1-4; D not certain. Per germline, CDR1 MNHNS and CDR2 SASEGT. The CDR3 has 16 amino acids. Between the trimmed V and J ends, which lost 4 bases and 6 bases, there was a span of 18 bases.

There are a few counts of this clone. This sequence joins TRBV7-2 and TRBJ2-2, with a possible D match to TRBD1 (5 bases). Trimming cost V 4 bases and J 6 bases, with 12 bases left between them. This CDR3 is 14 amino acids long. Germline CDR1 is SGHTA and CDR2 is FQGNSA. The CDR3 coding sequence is TGTGCCAGCAGCTCAGTCCCAGGGTCCGGGGAGCTGTTTTTT. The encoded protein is CASSSVPGSGELFF.

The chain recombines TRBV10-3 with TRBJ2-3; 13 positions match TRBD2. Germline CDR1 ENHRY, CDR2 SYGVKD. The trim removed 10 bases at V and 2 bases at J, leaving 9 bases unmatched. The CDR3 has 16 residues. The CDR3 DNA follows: TGTGCCAGCCGGACTAGCGGGAGCCTGAACACAGATACGCAGTATTTT. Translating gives CASRTSGSLNTDTQYF.

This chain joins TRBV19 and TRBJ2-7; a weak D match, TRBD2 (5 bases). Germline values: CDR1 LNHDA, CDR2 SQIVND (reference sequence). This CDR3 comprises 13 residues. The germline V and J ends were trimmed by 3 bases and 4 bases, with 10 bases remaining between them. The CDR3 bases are TGTGCCAGTAGTATTACCGGGGAATACGAGCAGTACTTC. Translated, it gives CASSITGEYEQYF.

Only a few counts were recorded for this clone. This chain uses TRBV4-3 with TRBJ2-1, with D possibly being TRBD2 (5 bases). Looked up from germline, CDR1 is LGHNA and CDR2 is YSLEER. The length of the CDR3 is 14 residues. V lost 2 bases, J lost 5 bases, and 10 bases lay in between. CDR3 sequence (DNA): TGCGCCAGCAGCCAACCCGGGGATCACAATGAGCAGTTCTTC. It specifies CASSQPGDHNEQFF.

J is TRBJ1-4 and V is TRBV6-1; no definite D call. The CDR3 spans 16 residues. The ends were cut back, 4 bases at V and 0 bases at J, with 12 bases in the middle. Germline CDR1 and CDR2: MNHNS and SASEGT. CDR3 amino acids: CASSVAIGATNEKLFF. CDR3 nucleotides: TGTGCCAGCAGTGTGGCAATTGGAGCAACTAATGAAAAACTGTTTTTT.

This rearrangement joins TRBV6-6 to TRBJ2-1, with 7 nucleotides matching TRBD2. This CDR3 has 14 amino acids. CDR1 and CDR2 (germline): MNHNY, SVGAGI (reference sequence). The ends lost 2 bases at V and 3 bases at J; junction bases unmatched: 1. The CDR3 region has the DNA TGTGCCAGCAGTTACAGCGGGATCTACAATGAGCAGTTCTTC. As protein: CASSYSGIYNEQFF.

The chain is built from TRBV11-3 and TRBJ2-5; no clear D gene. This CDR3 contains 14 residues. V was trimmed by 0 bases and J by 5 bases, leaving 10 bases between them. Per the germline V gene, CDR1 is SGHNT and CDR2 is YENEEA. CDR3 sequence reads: CASSLDPGLETQYF. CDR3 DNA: TGTGCCAGCAGCTTAGACCCAGGTTTGGAGACCCAGTACTTC.

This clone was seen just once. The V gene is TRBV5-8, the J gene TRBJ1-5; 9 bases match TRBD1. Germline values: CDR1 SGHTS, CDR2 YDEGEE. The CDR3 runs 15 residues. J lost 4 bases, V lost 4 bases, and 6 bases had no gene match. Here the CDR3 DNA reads TGTGCCAGCAGCGCGGGACAGGGTATTAATCAGCCCCAGCATTTT. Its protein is CASSAGQGINQPQHF.